This T cell receptor (beta chain) is from a study of cytomegalovirus exposure and HLA in healthy donors listed by TCRdb under 2017. In the study overall: In an earlier analysis of about 560 of the donors, around 290 Gb of sequence data and 100 million or so unique TCR beta sequences from roughly 180 million T cells were reported. Roughly 310 gigabases of sequencing data and approximately 80 million unique TCR sequences were included in an early release covering several hundred HLA-typed donors. Of the 300 to 450 genotyped donors, roughly 76% were placed in the genetic ancestry cluster associated with self-reported Caucasian donors. The study was designed to test whether signatures of past pathogen exposure could be identified by cataloging public T cell receptors. The study used immunosequencing to profile the T cell repertoires of hundreds of subjects and linked those repertoires to cytomegalovirus serostatus. Along with the roughly 700-subject first cohort, a separate validation cohort of more than 90 different subjects was used. High-throughput TCR immunosequencing, statistical association of individual TCRs with disease status, and machine learning were combined to predict cytomegalovirus infection status. A later analysis re-examined previously published TCR beta repertoires from more than 600 donors and added high-resolution HLA genotyping to investigate patterns of TCR occurrence. Rather than drawing on any new phenotypic data, the later analysis identified candidate immune exposures from TCR beta sequences and the way those sequences occurred across donors. An earlier analysis of some 600 of the donors applied high-throughput TCR beta sequencing to assess whether each TCR beta V gene segment acted as functional or pseudogenic. Donor age, sex, ethnicity and CMV serostatus were compiled alongside the repertoire data. In a later genetic analysis, genome-wide SNP genotypes for about three fifths of the roughly 670 donors were used, and that subset was treated as a discovery cohort. All discovery cohort repertoires had been generated on a single sequencing platform. Both class I and class II loci were covered by HLA typing, at four-digit resolution. Typing coverage differed by locus: A, B, C, DRB1 and DQB1 were typed in about 620-640 donors, DQA1 in approximately 520, DPA1 in approximately 610, and DPB1 in just under 490. Because of strong linkage in the cohort, five DR-DQ haplotypes were treated as single units for association and clustering. Among about 400 genotyped donors of the cohort, an average of approximately 240,000 unique TCR beta nucleotide sequences was sequenced per donor, of which roughly 17% were non-productive. Broader findings and caveats from the paper: Some 16 rarely observed V segments, including chromosome 9 orphons, were excluded from the earlier analysis of about 610 of the donors because counts were too low. A later genetic analysis associated a missense DCLRE1C variant with V-gene and J-gene trimming of TCR beta chains, and an independent cohort replicated the association. It was suggested by the authors that the approach could potentially be generalized to other disease states and immunological phenotypes. An earlier analysis of approximately 600 of the donors showed that most TCR beta V segments appeared in productive rearrangements either about 90% or about 30% of the time, which broadly matched IMGT annotations. Assigning TCR associations to individual alleles was difficult when HLA alleles, especially DR and DQ, strongly co-occurred. A later analysis found that most CMV-associated TCR beta chains appeared HLA-restricted, with HLA associations seemingly driven largely by CMV exposure. A further reported finding was that TCR beta sequences accurately predicted the HLA-A and HLA-B alleles for most subjects in the first cohort. In the study, around 150 TCR beta chains were listed as associated with cytomegalovirus. Specific HLA alleles were associated with around 18,000 TCR beta sequences at a false discovery rate of 0.05 in a later analysis. In a later genetic analysis, fewer N-insertions in productive TCRs were reported among donors in an Asian-associated ancestry cluster than the approximately 710-donor mean. According to a later analysis, parvovirus B19, influenza, CMV and Epstein-Barr virus appeared linked to several top co-occurrence clusters. This cohort had only TCR beta chains sequenced, and the lack of alpha or paired-chain data limited which features could be detected. Correlated functional status among segregating V segments might reflect linkage disequilibrium, but an unknown experimental factor could not be ruled out. Sequencing depth was assumed to be roughly uniform across donors in the presence/absence analyses, though that assumption may not hold. Most TCR sequences were seen in very few donors, while some public TCRs were found in many individuals. In a later analysis, TCR association rates were found to vary across HLA loci, with the most associated TCRs seen for DRB1 alleles and the fewest for HLA-C alleles. A group of highly shared sequence variants was considered likely to be a technical artifact of the sequencing pipeline. In a later analysis, HLA-associated TCR beta chains showed more clonal expansion and lower generation probabilities than non-associated chains that were equally common. HLA typing was unavailable for some donors at each locus, so association tests used only the typed subset. Three of the identified cytomegalovirus-associated TCR beta chains were confirmed in vitro to be specific for cytomegalovirus antigens. For the cohort, immune exposure information was limited to CMV serostatus. The classifier was reported to diagnose cytomegalovirus status with high specificity and sensitivity in both the original and validation cohorts. Because the 87-base-pair reads could not distinguish some IMGT-functional V segments, including TRBV6-2 and TRBV6-3, those segments were excluded.

From the germline V gene, CDR1 is KGHSH and CDR2 is LQKENI. The CDR3 holds 17 amino acids from the cysteine to the phenylalanine. The entry retains the CDR3 DNA only, 51 bases that are in frame from base 1. The junction shows trimming of 3 bases on V and 1 base on J, plus 15 bases between the germline ends. Receptor amplification or capture employed the immunoSEQ multiplex PCR assay. A mixture of 60 forward primers for TCR Vbeta segments and 13 reverse primers for TCR Jbeta segments was used in the multiplex PCR. The CDR3 region of rearranged TCR beta genes was amplified from genomic DNA with a multiplex PCR assay. Amplified TCR beta libraries were sequenced as 87-base-pair reads on the Illumina HiSeq System. The source study handled its data this way. Across the 640 or so repertoires, a later analysis counted 75 million to 90 million unique TCR beta chains, 9.5 million to 12 million of which were shared by at least two donors. To remove PCR and sequencing errors, raw reads were error-corrected and collapsed into unique sequences using a nearest-neighbor algorithm that merged closely related sequences. CDR3 sequences were aligned to IMGT reference sequences to assign V, D and J gene segments. Each retained sequence needed at least a six-nucleotide match to both a V gene segment and a J gene segment. A rearrangement counted as productive if the CDR3 had no stop codons and remained in frame with V and J, and every other rearrangement counted as non-productive. Following IMGT convention, CDR3 was defined as the stretch from the second conserved V-encoded cysteine up to the conserved J-encoded phenylalanine. The earlier analysis of about 610 of the donors excluded any sequence lacking an unambiguous match to a single V gene segment. In an earlier analysis of a few hundred of the donors, V segments were called functional above 56.7% productive rearrangements and were called segregating when the between-donor standard deviation exceeded 5%. A statistical classification framework was developed to diagnose cytomegalovirus status using the catalog of TCR beta chain sequences. In a later analysis, TCR nucleotide sequences were compared against IMGT/GENE-DB human TR gene sequences so that V and J genes could be assigned. Using the TCRdist pipeline, a later analysis assigned CDR3 sequences along with most-parsimonious VDJ recombination scenarios. A later analysis defined each TCR beta chain by its CDR3 amino acid sequence plus V-gene family, and excluded reads lacking a unique V-gene family. To address suspected cross-contamination and a sequencing artifact, a later analysis removed a few hundred highly shared, low-generation-probability nucleotide sequences. In a later analysis, a clonal expansion index for each public chain was calculated from normalized within-repertoire ranks of inferred template counts. Generation probabilities in a later analysis came from a VDJ recombination model fitted to out-of-frame rearrangements, and those results were checked against IGoR. Hypergeometric tests were used in a later analysis to score TCR-TCR, TCR-HLA and TCR-CMV co-occurrence, with a repertoire-size bias correction applied to the TCR pairs. To estimate false discovery rates, a later analysis permuted the HLA or CMV assignments 20 times. In a later analysis, co-occurring TCRs were grouped with DBSCAN, and TCRdist sequence similarity was added when clustering was performed within HLA-allele-positive subsets. Repertoires with fewer than 30,000 or more than 120,000 public chains were left out of co-occurrence clustering, as were roughly five repertoires with anomalous nucleotide sharing. The table comes from immuneACCESS by way of TCRdb, which keeps in-frame sequences with V and J called. Part of the clones is missing from these tables; in studies checked, under half for an unresolved V gene and the rest for unknown reasons. V and J calls and clone size follow that table, whereas D and trimming were derived from the DNA. This sample lists 120,000 or so clones; 81% were detected once. In total, the top ten clones hold 2% to 2.5% of the sample.

The count of this clone is one. Which antigen it targets is not known. No much larger clone exists at a distance of one base, and base qualities are not known. The cohort consisted of 666 healthy bone marrow donors. Cohort members were all nominally healthy when sampled, although unrecorded immune exposures were likely present. The donor was CMV seronegative and was included in the group of a few hundred seronegative cohort members. A peripheral blood sample was provided by each donor, and peripheral blood mononuclear cells were used for TCR beta sequencing. The Qiagen DNeasy Blood Extraction Kit was used to extract genomic DNA from the blood cell samples.

This chain joins TRBV18 to TRBJ2-2, with TRBD2 as a weak D call on 8 bases. Sequencing was done on a sample of PBMCs. This receptor was taken from a woman aged 35 to 49 in good health and CMV-seronegative. The encoded CDR3 is CASSPRGLAGNTGELFF. The nucleotide sequence reads as follows: TGTGCCAGCTCACCGAGGGGGCTAGCGGGGAACACCGGGGAGCTGTTTTTT. Full variable domain (CDR3 extended with the reference TRBV18 and TRBJ2-2 proteins): NAGVMQNPRHLVRRRGQEARLRCSPMKGHSHVYWYRQLPEEGLKFMVYLQKENIIDESGMPKERFSAEFPKEGPSILRIQQVVRGDSAAYFCASSPRGLAGNTGELFFGEGSRLTVL.